The present entry profiles one T cell receptor beta chain with its context. In this sample, this clone turned up a few times. Its antigen remains undetermined. One base away there is no much larger clone; base qualities are not given. The sample comes from a study of cytomegalovirus exposure and HLA in healthy donors (dated by TCRdb to the late 2010s). Looking at the study overall: According to an earlier analysis of 587 of the donors, about 179 million T cells yielded roughly 100 million unique TCR beta sequences and more than 250 Gb of sequence data. An early release covering 500 to 750 HLA-typed donors comprised approximately 290 gigabases of sequencing data and around 80 million unique TCR sequences. Of the approximately 400 genotyped donors, over 70% fell in the genetic ancestry cluster associated with self-reported Caucasian donors. The study was designed to test whether signatures of past pathogen exposure could be identified by cataloging public T cell receptors. The study profiled the T cell repertoires of hundreds of subjects by immunosequencing and related them to cytomegalovirus serostatus. In addition to the first cohort of about 650 subjects, a separate validation cohort of approximately 110 different subjects was used. High-throughput TCR immunosequencing, statistical association of individual TCRs with disease status, and machine learning were combined to predict cytomegalovirus infection status. A later analysis re-analyzed previously published TCR beta repertoires from 550 to 700 donors and added high-resolution HLA genotyping to study TCR occurrence patterns. Rather than drawing on any new phenotypic data, the later analysis identified candidate immune exposures from TCR beta sequences and the way those sequences occurred across donors. An earlier analysis of a few hundred of the donors applied high-throughput TCR beta sequencing to assess whether each TCR beta V gene segment acted as functional or pseudogenic. Donor age, sex, ethnicity and CMV serostatus were compiled together with the repertoire data. A later genetic analysis used genome-wide SNP genotypes for about three fifths of the 666 donors, treating that subset as a discovery cohort. Every discovery cohort repertoire had been produced on one sequencing platform. HLA typing covered class I and class II loci at four-digit resolution. The number of donors typed differed by locus, with roughly 620-630 for A, B, C, DRB1 and DQB1, roughly 550 for DQA1, about 610 for DPA1, and 400 to 490 for DPB1. Roughly 5 DR-DQ haplotypes were handled as single units for association and clustering, since linkage in the cohort was strong. Among about 400 genotyped donors of the cohort, an average of roughly 230,000 unique TCR beta nucleotide sequences was sequenced per donor, of which 15% to 20% were non-productive. Study-wide findings and limitations: Because counts were too low, roughly 17 rarely observed V segments, including chromosome 9 orphons, were left out of the earlier analysis of about 620 of the donors. A later genetic analysis reported fewer N-insertions in productive TCRs among donors in an Asian-associated ancestry cluster than the roughly 670-donor mean. The authors suggested that the approach could potentially be extended to other disease states and immunological phenotypes. The presence/absence analyses assumed that sequencing depth was roughly uniform across donors, and that assumption may not be true. In a later analysis, the rate of TCR association differed among HLA loci, with DRB1 alleles having the most associated TCRs and HLA-C alleles having the fewest. Linkage disequilibrium might explain the correlated functional status among segregating V segments, but an unknown experimental factor could not be excluded. Some IMGT-functional V segments, including TRBV6-2 and TRBV6-3, could not be told apart with the 87-base-pair reads, so those segments were excluded. The only immune exposure information available for the cohort was CMV serostatus. The classifier was reported to diagnose cytomegalovirus status with high specificity and sensitivity in both the original and validation cohorts. In vitro tests confirmed that a few of the cytomegalovirus-associated TCR beta chains recognize cytomegalovirus antigens. Most TCR sequences were seen in very few donors, while some public TCRs were found in many individuals. In a later analysis, HLA-associated TCR beta chains were found to be more clonally expanded and to have lower generation probabilities than equally common non-associated chains. In a later genetic analysis, a missense DCLRE1C variant was associated with V-gene and J-gene trimming of TCR beta chains, and the association was replicated in an independent cohort. The cohort was sequenced for TCR beta chains only, and without alpha or paired-chain data the features that could be detected were limited. Several of the top co-occurrence clusters appeared to be linked to parvovirus B19, influenza, CMV and Epstein-Barr virus, according to a later analysis. Specific HLA alleles were associated with 16,951 TCR beta sequences at a false discovery rate of 0.05 in a later analysis. The sequencing pipeline was judged likely to have produced a cluster of highly shared sequence variants as a technical artifact. A further reported finding was that TCR beta sequences accurately predicted the HLA-A and HLA-B alleles for most subjects in the first cohort. An earlier analysis of 587 of the donors showed that most TCR beta V segments appeared in productive rearrangements either about 90% or about 30% of the time, which broadly matched IMGT annotations. According to a later analysis, most CMV-associated TCR beta chains appeared to be HLA-restricted, and the HLA associations seemed to be driven largely by CMV exposure. Because some donors lacked HLA typing at each locus, the association tests relied only on the typed subset. In the study, approximately 160 TCR beta chains were listed as associated with cytomegalovirus. Strong co-occurrence of HLA alleles, especially DR and DQ, made assigning TCR associations to individual alleles difficult.

The cohort was made up of under 800 healthy bone marrow donors. At the time of sampling, every cohort member was nominally healthy, though immune exposures that went unrecorded were likely present. The donor tested CMV seronegative, placing the donor among the 350 to 400 seronegative members of the cohort. Each donor provided a peripheral blood sample, and peripheral blood mononuclear cells were used for TCR beta sequencing. The Qiagen DNeasy Blood Extraction Kit was used to extract genomic DNA from the blood cell samples. Library preparation was by the immunoSEQ multiplex PCR assay. For the multiplex PCR, a mixture combining 60 forward primers for TCR Vbeta segments and 13 reverse primers for TCR Jbeta segments was used. The CDR3 region of rearranged TCR beta genes was amplified from genomic DNA by a multiplex PCR assay. The amplified TCR beta libraries were sequenced on the Illumina HiSeq System as 87-base-pair reads. The authors' pipeline ran thus. In a later analysis, some 80 million unique TCR beta chains were counted across the roughly 670 repertoires, and some 10 million of these chains were shared by at least two donors. Raw reads were error-corrected and collapsed into unique sequences by a nearest-neighbor algorithm in which closely related sequences were merged to remove PCR and sequencing errors. To assign V, D and J gene segments, CDR3 sequences were aligned to IMGT reference sequences. Each retained sequence needed at least a six-nucleotide match to both a V gene segment and a J gene segment. Rearrangements were called productive when the CDR3 lacked stop codons and stayed in frame with V and J; all others were non-productive. Following IMGT convention, CDR3 was defined as the stretch from the second conserved V-encoded cysteine to the conserved J-encoded phenylalanine. Sequences without an unambiguous match to a single V gene segment were excluded from the earlier analysis of a few hundred of the donors. An earlier analysis of approximately 590 of the donors called V segments functional above 56.7% productive rearrangements and segregating when the between-donor standard deviation exceeded 5%. To diagnose cytomegalovirus status from the catalog of TCR beta chain sequences, a statistical classification framework was built. In a later analysis, TCR nucleotide sequences were compared against IMGT/GENE-DB human TR gene sequences so that V and J genes could be assigned. In a later analysis, CDR3 sequences and most-parsimonious VDJ recombination scenarios were assigned using the TCRdist pipeline. In a later analysis, each TCR beta chain was defined by its CDR3 amino acid sequence together with its V-gene family, and reads without a unique V-gene family were excluded. To address suspected cross-contamination and a sequencing artifact, a later analysis removed several hundred highly shared, low-generation-probability nucleotide sequences. In a later analysis, a clonal expansion index for each public chain was calculated from normalized within-repertoire ranks of inferred template counts. In a later analysis, generation probabilities were computed with a VDJ recombination model fitted to out-of-frame rearrangements, and the resulting probabilities were checked against IGoR. In a later analysis, hypergeometric tests were used to score TCR-TCR, TCR-HLA and TCR-CMV co-occurrence, with a repertoire-size bias correction applied to TCR pairs. A later analysis estimated false discovery rates by permuting HLA or CMV assignments 20 times. In a later analysis, co-occurring TCRs were grouped using DBSCAN, with TCRdist sequence similarity added in when clustering inside HLA-allele-positive subsets. Co-occurrence clustering excluded repertoires with fewer than 30,000 or more than 120,000 public chains, plus five with anomalous nucleotide sharing. TCRdb limited this immuneACCESS table to in-frame rearrangements with V and J called. A share of clones is missing; checked studies link under half to unresolved V genes, and the rest is unexplained. Clonal size and the V and J genes are those of that table, whereas D and trimming came from the DNA. The sample records about 160,000 clones, around 77% of which are singletons. Of the sample, around 1.5% falls within the top ten clones.

The CDR3 numbers 14 residues from cysteine through phenylalanine. Only CDR3 DNA remains: 42 bases, in frame from the first base. CDR1 and CDR2 are read off the germline V gene as SGHTA and FQGNSA. After removal of 5 bases from V and 2 bases from J, the junction retains 5 bases not matched to a gene. Sequencing was done on a sample of PBMCs. Recombination joined TRBV7-2 with TRBJ2-7; 8 junctional bases match TRBD1. The sequence came from a middle-aged man in good health and CMV-seronegative. Here the CDR3 is given as CASSRDRGPYEQYF. The DNA sequence follows: TGTGCCAGCAGCCGCGACAGGGGTCCCTACGAGCAGTACTTC.